This T cell receptor (beta chain) was found in a study of cytomegalovirus exposure and HLA in healthy donors. The overall study: Out of approximately 400 genotyped donors, approximately 84% belonged to the Caucasian-associated ancestry cluster. Regarding the study as a whole: The majority of CMV-associated TCR beta chains were reported as apparently HLA-restricted in a later analysis.

The PCR employed 60 Vbeta primers together with 13 Jbeta primers. Here immunoSEQ multiplex PCR was the method, and the copy in TCRdb shows in-frame clones only, minus some. The sample holds 95,000 to 110,000 clones. This CDR3 comprises 15 residues. Trimming left V 5 bases short and J 3 bases short, with 16 bases between. Germline V CDR1 and CDR2: SGHVS, FNYEAQ. To note about this clone: Its antigen remains unknown.

V is TRBV7-6 and J is TRBJ1-1; D is possibly TRBD1 (5 bases). The material sequenced was PBMCs. The source is a man aged 35-49 years in good health and CMV-seronegative. CDR3 loop: CASSPGGGIYTEAFF. The CDR3 DNA sequence: TGTGCCAGCAGCCCCGGGGGAGGGATCTACACTGAAGCTTTCTTT.